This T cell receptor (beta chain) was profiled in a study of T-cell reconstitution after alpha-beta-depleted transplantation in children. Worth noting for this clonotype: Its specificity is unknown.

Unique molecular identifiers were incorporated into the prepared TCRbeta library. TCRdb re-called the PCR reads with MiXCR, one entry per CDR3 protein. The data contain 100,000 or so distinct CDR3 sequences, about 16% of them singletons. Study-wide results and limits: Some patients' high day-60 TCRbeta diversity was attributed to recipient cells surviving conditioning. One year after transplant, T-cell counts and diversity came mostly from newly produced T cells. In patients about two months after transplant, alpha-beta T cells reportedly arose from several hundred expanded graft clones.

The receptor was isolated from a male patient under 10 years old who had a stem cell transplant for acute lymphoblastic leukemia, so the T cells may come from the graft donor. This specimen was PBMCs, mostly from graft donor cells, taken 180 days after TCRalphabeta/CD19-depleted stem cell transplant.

Here the CDR3 DNA reads TGTGCCAGCAGCTTGGGAGGGGGGATCCACAATGAGCAGTTCTTC. Translating gives CASSLGGGIHNEQFF. J is TRBJ2-1 and V is TRBV9; possibly TRBD2 for D (7 bases). The CDR3 runs to 15 residues. From germline, CDR1 is SGDLS and CDR2 YYNGEE. The V end was cut by 4 bases, the J end by 5 bases, with 16 bases between.